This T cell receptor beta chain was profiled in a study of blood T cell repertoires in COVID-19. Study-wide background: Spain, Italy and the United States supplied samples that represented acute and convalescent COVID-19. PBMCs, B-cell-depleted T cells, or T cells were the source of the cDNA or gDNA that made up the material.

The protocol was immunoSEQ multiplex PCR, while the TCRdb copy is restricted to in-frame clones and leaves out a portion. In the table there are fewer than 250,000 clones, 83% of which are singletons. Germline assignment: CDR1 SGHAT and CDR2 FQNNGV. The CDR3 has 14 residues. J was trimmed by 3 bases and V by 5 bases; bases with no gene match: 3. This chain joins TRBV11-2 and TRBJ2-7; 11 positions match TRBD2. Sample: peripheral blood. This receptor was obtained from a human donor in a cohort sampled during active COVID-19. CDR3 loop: CASSPTSGGYEQYF. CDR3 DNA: TGTGCCAGCAGCCCTACTAGCGGGGGCTACGAGCAGTACTTC.